A selection of T cell receptor beta chains follows, all from one sample in a study of CD8+ T cells in alopecia areata. The protocol was immunoSEQ multiplex PCR, while the TCRdb copy is restricted to in-frame clones and leaves out a portion. Among fewer than 250,000 clones listed, roughly three fifths were seen once. This sample comprised CD4+ T cells sorted from blood, obtained at week 4, from a patient treated with tofacitinib. The receptor source for this set is a human donor with alopecia areata. Each CDR3 is given with its conserved first and last residue. The D gene is left open where the match is weak. Clone size is stated in some rows and not others, as once, few, many or a class when expanded.

clone_size: -
d_call: TRBD1
j_call: TRBJ1-5
v_call: TRBV29-1
cdr3_nt: TGCAGCGCCTCGACAGGGACAAATCAGCCCCAGCATTTT
cdr3_aa: CSASTGTNQPQHF

clone_size: -
d_call: TRBD2
j_call: TRBJ2-7
v_call: TRBV5-1
cdr3_nt: TGCGCCAGCAGCTTAAAACACGTGGGACTAAACTACGAGCAGTACTTC
cdr3_aa: CASSLKHVGLNYEQYF

clone_size: -
d_call: -
j_call: TRBJ1-4
v_call: TRBV2
cdr3_nt: TGTGCCAGCAGTGAGGCAGGTGGAGAACTGTTTTTT
cdr3_aa: CASSEAGGELFF

clone_size: once
d_call: -
j_call: TRBJ2-3
v_call: TRBV28
cdr3_nt: TGTGCCAGCAGTTTACGTCAAGCCTCAGATACGCAGTATTTT
cdr3_aa: CASSLRQASDTQYF

clone_size: few
d_call: -
j_call: TRBJ1-5
v_call: TRBV6-6
cdr3_nt: TGTGCCAGCACTAACCGGCCGGATCAGCCCCAGCATTTT
cdr3_aa: CASTNRPDQPQHF

clone_size: -
d_call: -
j_call: TRBJ2-7
v_call: TRBV29-1
cdr3_nt: TGCAGCGTTGAAGATCCAAGGAGGACGGACGTCTACGAGCAGTACTTC
cdr3_aa: CSVEDPRRTDVYEQYF

clone_size: -
d_call: -
j_call: TRBJ1-1
v_call: TRBV29-1
cdr3_nt: TGCAGCGTTCGGGGGAGGGGCGGGACTGAAGCTTTCTTT
cdr3_aa: CSVRGRGGTEAFF

clone_size: -
d_call: -
j_call: TRBJ2-6
v_call: TRBV19
cdr3_nt: TGTGCCAGTAGTAAGACAGAGGGACTCCACAAAGGCCCCTCTGGGGCCAACGTCCTGACTTTC
cdr3_aa: CASSKTEGLHKGPSGANVLTF

clone_size: -
d_call: -
j_call: TRBJ2-7
v_call: TRBV30
cdr3_nt: TGTGCCTGGAGTCTTATCAACTACGAGCAGTACTTC
cdr3_aa: CAWSLINYEQYF

clone_size: -
d_call: -
j_call: TRBJ1-2
v_call: TRBV6-5
cdr3_nt: TGTGCCAGCAGCCGAGGCGGGGCTTCGAACTATGGCTACACCTTC
cdr3_aa: CASSRGGASNYGYTF

clone_size: -
d_call: TRBD2
j_call: TRBJ2-7
v_call: TRBV15
cdr3_nt: TGTGCCACCAGCCTACCACCGGGACTAGCGGGACATCCCCCCTACGAGCAGTACTTC
cdr3_aa: CATSLPPGLAGHPPYEQYF

clone_size: once
d_call: TRBD1
j_call: TRBJ1-1
v_call: TRBV29-1
cdr3_nt: TGCAGCGTTGAGAGTAGGCACAGGGGGCGTACTGAAGCTTTCTTT
cdr3_aa: CSVESRHRGRTEAFF

clone_size: few
d_call: -
j_call: TRBJ1-5
v_call: TRBV6-6
cdr3_nt: TGTGCCAGCAGTTATGAGGTTGCGGGCAATCAGCCCCAGCATTTT
cdr3_aa: CASSYEVAGNQPQHF

clone_size: -
d_call: -
j_call: TRBJ2-1
v_call: TRBV11-2
cdr3_nt: TGTGCCAGCGGCACGTACAATGAGCAGTTCTTC
cdr3_aa: CASGTYNEQFF

clone_size: few
d_call: -
j_call: TRBJ2-4
v_call: TRBV9
cdr3_nt: TGTGCCAGCAATCAGGGTACGGGGGTTATTCAGTACTTC
cdr3_aa: CASNQGTGVIQYF

clone_size: few
d_call: -
j_call: TRBJ2-1
v_call: TRBV5-1
cdr3_nt: TGCGCCAGCAGCCGTTCTATGGATGAGCAGTTCTTC
cdr3_aa: CASSRSMDEQFF

clone_size: -
d_call: -
j_call: TRBJ1-1
v_call: TRBV30
cdr3_nt: TGTGCCTGGAGAAAGGGGCCTCCGAAGGGGTTCGCTGAAGCTTTCTTT
cdr3_aa: CAWRKGPPKGFAEAFF

clone_size: few
d_call: -
j_call: TRBJ2-7
v_call: TRBV29-1
cdr3_nt: TGCAGCGCTGAAGGGAGCTCCTACGAGCAGTACTTC
cdr3_aa: CSAEGSSYEQYF

clone_size: -
d_call: -
j_call: TRBJ2-5
v_call: TRBV5-4
cdr3_nt: TGTGCCAGCAGATTAGCCAACGGGCGAGAGACCCAGTACTTC
cdr3_aa: CASRLANGRETQYF

clone_size: -
d_call: TRBD1
j_call: TRBJ2-3
v_call: TRBV29-1
cdr3_nt: TGCAGCGTTGACCAGGGGGCGGGCACAGATACGCAGTATTTT
cdr3_aa: CSVDQGAGTDTQYF

clone_size: -
d_call: -
j_call: TRBJ1-1
v_call: TRBV28
cdr3_nt: TGTGCCAGCAGTCCTTCGTGGCGGGGAAACACTGAAGCTTTCTTT
cdr3_aa: CASSPSWRGNTEAFF

clone_size: -
d_call: TRBD1
j_call: TRBJ2-5
v_call: TRBV29-1
cdr3_nt: TGCAGCGTCGGACAGGGGGAAGAGACCCAGTACTTC
cdr3_aa: CSVGQGEETQYF

clone_size: -
d_call: TRBD2
j_call: TRBJ2-3
v_call: TRBV5-4
cdr3_nt: TGTGCCAGCAGCTCGGGGATGAGGAGCGGGAGTTTGGGGACAGATACGCAGTATTTT
cdr3_aa: CASSSGMRSGSLGTDTQYF

clone_size: -
d_call: TRBD1
j_call: TRBJ1-2
v_call: TRBV25-1
cdr3_nt: TGTGCCAGCAGTGGAACCGGGACAGGTTATGGCTACACCTTC
cdr3_aa: CASSGTGTGYGYTF

clone_size: few
d_call: TRBD1
j_call: TRBJ2-3
v_call: TRBV2
cdr3_nt: TGTGCCAGCAGCCGGGACAGGGTGTCAGATACGCAGTATTTT
cdr3_aa: CASSRDRVSDTQYF

clone_size: -
d_call: -
j_call: TRBJ2-7
v_call: TRBV14
cdr3_nt: TGTGCCAGCAGCCTCGGTTCGGAAGCCCGGGTGATGCAGTACTTC
cdr3_aa: CASSLGSEARVMQYF

clone_size: -
d_call: -
j_call: TRBJ2-7
v_call: TRBV29-1
cdr3_nt: TGCAGCGTTGAAGAAGGCGAGGGCCCCCACGGGCAGTACTTC
cdr3_aa: CSVEEGEGPHGQYF

clone_size: -
d_call: TRBD2
j_call: TRBJ2-1
v_call: TRBV29-1
cdr3_nt: TGCAGCGTTGAGGGACTAGTCAATGAGCAGTTCTTC
cdr3_aa: CSVEGLVNEQFF

clone_size: -
d_call: TRBD2
j_call: TRBJ2-7
v_call: TRBV5-1
cdr3_nt: TGCGCCAGCAGCTTGGGTAGAACTGGACTAGCCCAGGCCGAGCAGTACTTC
cdr3_aa: CASSLGRTGLAQAEQYF

clone_size: -
d_call: TRBD1
j_call: TRBJ2-5
v_call: TRBV6-4
cdr3_nt: TGTGCCAGCAGTGACGACAGGGGGATCTGGGAAGAGACCCAGTACTTC
cdr3_aa: CASSDDRGIWEETQYF

clone_size: -
d_call: -
j_call: TRBJ2-1
v_call: TRBV29-1
cdr3_nt: TGCAGCGTTGTGAGACAACACAATGAGCAGTTCTTC
cdr3_aa: CSVVRQHNEQFF

clone_size: -
d_call: -
j_call: TRBJ2-7
v_call: TRBV2
cdr3_nt: TGTGCCAGCAGTGAATCAAGGGTCCATGGGTACGAGCAGTACTTC
cdr3_aa: CASSESRVHGYEQYF

clone_size: -
d_call: -
j_call: TRBJ1-2
v_call: TRBV16
cdr3_nt: TGTGCCAGCAGCCTATCCGGGACCCTCCCTGGCTACACCTTC
cdr3_aa: CASSLSGTLPGYTF

clone_size: -
d_call: -
j_call: TRBJ2-5
v_call: TRBV18
cdr3_nt: TGTGCCAGCTCACCACGGGGGAATGGGCAAGAGACCCAGTACTTC
cdr3_aa: CASSPRGNGQETQYF

clone_size: -
d_call: TRBD1
j_call: TRBJ2-5
v_call: TRBV2
cdr3_nt: TGTGCCAGCAGGCGACAGGGGCCTATAAACTTC
cdr3_aa: CASRRQGPINF

clone_size: few
d_call: TRBD2
j_call: TRBJ2-7
v_call: TRBV2
cdr3_nt: TGTGCCAGCCAGCGGGGGAGCTCCTACGAGCAGTACTTC
cdr3_aa: CASQRGSSYEQYF

clone_size: few
d_call: TRBD1
j_call: TRBJ2-1
v_call: TRBV28
cdr3_nt: TGTGCCAGCAGGGTTGGGACAGGGATCTACAATGAGCAGTTCTTC
cdr3_aa: CASRVGTGIYNEQFF

clone_size: few
d_call: -
j_call: TRBJ2-7
v_call: TRBV29-1
cdr3_nt: TGCAGTGGAAGCGAGCGATACGAGCAGTACTTC
cdr3_aa: CSGSERYEQYF

clone_size: -
d_call: -
j_call: TRBJ2-7
v_call: TRBV4-3
cdr3_nt: TGCGCCAGCAGCCAATACCCCCGGGCTGGCTCCTACGAGCAGTACTTC
cdr3_aa: CASSQYPRAGSYEQYF

clone_size: -
d_call: -
j_call: TRBJ1-5
v_call: TRBV2
cdr3_nt: TGTGCCAGCAGCCGGTTCCCAGCGAGCCAAGGCAATCAGCCCCAGCATTTT
cdr3_aa: CASSRFPASQGNQPQHF

clone_size: -
d_call: -
j_call: TRBJ1-2
v_call: TRBV5-6
cdr3_nt: TGTGCCAGCAGCTTGGACACCGGGATTAACTATGGCTACACCTTC
cdr3_aa: CASSLDTGINYGYTF

clone_size: -
d_call: TRBD1
j_call: TRBJ2-2
v_call: TRBV19
cdr3_nt: TGTGCCAGTAGCAAAAGGACAGGACGGAACACCGGGGAGCTGTTTTTT
cdr3_aa: CASSKRTGRNTGELFF

clone_size: -
d_call: -
j_call: TRBJ2-7
v_call: TRBV6-5
cdr3_nt: TGTGCCAGCAGTTACTTCCCGAGGGGAGTAACCTACGAGCAGTACTTC
cdr3_aa: CASSYFPRGVTYEQYF

clone_size: -
d_call: TRBD1
j_call: TRBJ2-2
v_call: TRBV29-1
cdr3_nt: TGCAGCGGCCGGACAGGGACCGGCGGGGAGCTGTTTTTT
cdr3_aa: CSGRTGTGGELFF

clone_size: -
d_call: TRBD1
j_call: TRBJ1-2
v_call: TRBV30
cdr3_nt: TGTGCCTGGAGCACAGGACAGGGGACATATGGCTACACCTTC
cdr3_aa: CAWSTGQGTYGYTF

clone_size: -
d_call: -
j_call: TRBJ2-3
v_call: TRBV2
cdr3_nt: TGTGCCAGCAGTGATCTGTTAAGCACAGATACGCAGTATTTT
cdr3_aa: CASSDLLSTDTQYF

clone_size: -
d_call: TRBD1
j_call: TRBJ1-5
v_call: TRBV30
cdr3_nt: TGTGCCTGGAGTGCGGACAGGGGGACATTTCTCGAGGCTGGCAATCAGCCCCAGCATTTT
cdr3_aa: CAWSADRGTFLEAGNQPQHF